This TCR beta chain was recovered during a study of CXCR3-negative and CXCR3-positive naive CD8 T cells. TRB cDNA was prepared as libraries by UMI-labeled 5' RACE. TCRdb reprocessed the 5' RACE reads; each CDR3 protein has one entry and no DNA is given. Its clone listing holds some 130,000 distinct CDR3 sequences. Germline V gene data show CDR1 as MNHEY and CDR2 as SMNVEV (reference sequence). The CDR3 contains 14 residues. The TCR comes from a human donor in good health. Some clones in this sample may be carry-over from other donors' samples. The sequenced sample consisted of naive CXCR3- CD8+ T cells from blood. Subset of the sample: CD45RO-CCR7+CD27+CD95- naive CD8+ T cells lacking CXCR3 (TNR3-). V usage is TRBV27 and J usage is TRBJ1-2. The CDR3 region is CASSLTGRGYGYTF.